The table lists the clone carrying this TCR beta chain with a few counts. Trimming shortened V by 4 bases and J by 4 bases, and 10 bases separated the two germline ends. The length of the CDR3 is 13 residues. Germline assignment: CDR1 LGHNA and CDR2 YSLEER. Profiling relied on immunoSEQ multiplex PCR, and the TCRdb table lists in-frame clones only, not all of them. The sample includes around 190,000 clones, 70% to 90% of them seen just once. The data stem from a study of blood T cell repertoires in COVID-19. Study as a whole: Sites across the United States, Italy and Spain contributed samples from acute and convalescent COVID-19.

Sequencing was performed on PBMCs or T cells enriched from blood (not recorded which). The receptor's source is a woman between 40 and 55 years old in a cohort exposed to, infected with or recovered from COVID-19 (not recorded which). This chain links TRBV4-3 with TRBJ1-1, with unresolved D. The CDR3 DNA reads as TGCGCCAGCAGCCCGTCCTTATCCACTGAAGCTTTCTTT. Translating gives CASSPSLSTEAFF.